Given below is one TCR beta chain in context. Its recognized antigen is unknown. One base away there is no much larger clone; base qualities are not given. Using the deep immunoSEQ assay, multiplex PCR amplified TCR CDR3 regions from genomic DNA. Genomic DNA extracted from each cell subset was distributed evenly over all wells of several immunoSEQ 96-well plates, and each plate served as one replicate. Each replicate PCR for sorted subsets received about 180 ng genomic DNA, equal to roughly 33,000 T cell genomes. Purified libraries were measured with a Qubit 3.0 fluorometer, size-checked on a Bioanalyzer 2100, and measured again with the KAPA Library Quantification kit. Every immunoSEQ 96-well plate was sequenced on a dedicated single-read 150-cycle Illumina NextSeq 550 flow cell. Under the source paper's analysis protocol: Because only junctional sequences without quality scores were contained in the immunoSEQ output, filtering matching that applied to full-length reads could not be performed. To assign V/J genes and CDR3, sequences were annotated against IMGT germline references using PyIR, a Python wrapper for IgBLAST v1.9. Reads were filtered out if the reads had weak V/J assignments (E-value above 1e-6), no CDR3, stop codons, out-of-frame junctions, or ambiguous translated residues. V3J clonotypes were defined as sequences sharing an identical inferred V gene, J gene, and CDR3 amino acid sequence. The percentage overlap between two repertoires was calculated by dividing the number of shared unique clonotypes by the size of the smaller repertoire. RTK rarefaction, the Chao1 estimator, and Recon v2.1 estimates of unobserved clonotypes were used to assess repertoire richness. For all TCRbeta clonotypes obtained by the gDNA method from several donors, generation probabilities were computed with OLGA. In TCRdb, the immuneACCESS table is reduced to in-frame sequences with V and J assigned. These tables do not hold every clone; where another copy was compared, an unresolved V gene accounts for under half, and the others remain unexplained. V, J and clone size were drawn from that table, and D and trimming were deduced from the DNA. This sample comprises some 1,100,000 clones, about four fifths of them detected only once. Together, the top ten hold 0.5% to 0.6% of the sample.

The germline V gene yields MGHRA for CDR1 and YSYEKL for CDR2. The CDR3, cysteine through phenylalanine, is 20 amino acids long. Left in the record is the CDR3 DNA by itself, 60 bases read in frame from the first base. Trimming removed 5 bases from V and 0 bases from J; the gene matches leave 20 bases unexplained. This sample was included in a study of shared clonotypes between healthy human individuals (TCRdb year 2020). For the wider study: The cohort comprised two women and a few men aged 18 to 49 years. To estimate repertoire size and how much clonotypes are shared between individuals, the study performed deep sequencing of blood TCR repertoires from a few healthy adults. Per donor, leukapheresis produced somewhere between about 0.94 and 9.5 billion PBMCs. For each donor, three plates each were used for CD4 naive and CD4 memory, two plates were used for CD8 naive, and one plate was used for CD8 memory. Libraries were prepared and TCR repertoires were sequenced by different laboratories using diverse techniques, in order to increase sequencing depth and limit assay-specific biases. General findings and caveats noted by the study authors: Only blood was sampled, and tissue TCR repertoires likely differ from those in blood. About 5% of naive CD4, roughly 3.5% of naive CD8, around 2.3% of memory CD4, and 0.4% of memory CD8 clonotypes were shared across several donors. Based on pairwise subsampling, the degree of clonotype sharing among donors was expected to be affected by sequencing depth. Larger estimated clonotype richness was generally found for naive subsets than for memory subsets. The genetic and exposure-history diversity represented was limited by the small number of donors. Even with the large sequencing depth, rarefaction of the sorted-subset datasets indicated that sequencing was incomplete. Clonotypes shared by all four sorted-subset donors showed higher generation probabilities than non-shared clonotypes.

The donors were healthy, HIV-negative adults with no recently reported acute infections or vaccinations. Every donor was a Caucasian adult residing in Nashville, Tennessee, USA. CD4+ T cells were enriched by magnetic negative selection, after which naive cells were positively selected on CD45RA and the negative fraction was taken as the memory subset. After blood collection by leukapheresis, PBMCs were isolated using Ficoll-Histopaque density gradient centrifugation and then cryopreserved in the vapor phase of liquid nitrogen. Purity and quantity of every magnetically sorted T cell population were checked by analytical flow cytometry. Genomic DNA was isolated from every sorted fraction and measured by UV absorbance on a Nanodrop 2000c.

The TCR comes from a man in his late teens or twenties in good health. Some clones in this sample may be carry-over from other donors' samples. The rearranged chain carries TRBV4-1 and TRBJ2-5, and 8 junction bases match TRBD2. Sequencing input: memory CD4+ T cells from PBMCs. What this sample's cell subset or site label stands for: CD45RA-negative fraction. The CDR3 protein is CASSSHPLSGKRPYQETQYF. The DNA is as follows: TGCGCCAGCAGCTCCCACCCTCTTAGCGGGAAGAGGCCGTACCAAGAGACCCAGTACTTC.